Following are 28 T cell receptor beta chains from one sample sequenced in a study of T cell responses to AZD1222 COVID-19 vaccine. The protocol was immunoSEQ multiplex PCR, while the TCRdb copy is restricted to in-frame clones and leaves out a portion. The sample carries tens of thousands of clones, approximately 88% recorded once. The sample consisted of peripheral blood, taken on day 0 of AZD1222 vaccination. These receptors originate from an adult in good health.

The chain combines TRBV11-2 with TRBJ1-1, with D possibly being TRBD1 (6 bases). V lost 5 bases, J lost 4 bases, and 17 bases lay in between. This CDR3 has 15 residues. The germline gives CDR1 SGHAT, CDR2 FQNNGV. The CDR3 DNA reads as TGTGCCAGCAGCCCCGTCGGGGGGGGGCCCACTGAAGCTTTCTTT. It translates to CASSPVGGGPTEAFF.

This rearrangement joins TRBV19 to TRBJ1-2; D gene unclear. This CDR3 is built from 15 residues. Trimming removed 2 bases from V and 7 bases from J, with 17 bases in between. Germline loops: CDR1 LNHDA, CDR2 SQIVND (reference sequence). This CDR3 reads CASSIFLRAESGYTF. The CDR3, as DNA: TGTGCCAGTAGTATATTCCTTAGGGCAGAGAGTGGCTACACCTTC.

This rearrangement joins TRBV19 to TRBJ1-2; 7 bases are a match to TRBD1. Germline CDR1 reads LNHDA; CDR2 reads SQIVND (reference sequence). The CDR3 extends over 16 amino acids. V trimming: 3 bases; J trimming: 1 base; junction bases outside the gene matches: 8. The CDR3 protein is CASSIGVGTVNYGYTF. The CDR3 DNA is TGTGCCAGTAGTATTGGGGTCGGGACAGTTAACTATGGCTACACCTTC. The full variable domain, in which reference TRBV19 and TRBJ1-2 provide the parts outside the CDR3, is DGGITQSPKYLFRKEGQNVTLSCEQNLNHDAMYWYRQDPGQGLRLIYYSQIVNDFQKGDIAEGYSVSREKKESFPLTVTSAQKNPTAFYLCASSIGVGTVNYGYTFGSGTRLTVV.

This chain joins TRBV30 and TRBJ1-1; the match to TRBD1 covers 10 bases. The CDR3 runs 16 residues. Germline CDR1 reads GTSNPN; CDR2 reads SVGIG (reference sequence). V lost 2 bases, J lost 5 bases, and 11 bases stayed unmatched. The CDR3 DNA is TGTGCCTGGAGTACCGGGACAGGGGCTGGATTGACTGAAGCTTTCTTT. As protein: CAWSTGTGAGLTEAFF.

The chain carries TRBV27 and TRBJ1-5; D is possibly TRBD1 (5 bases). This CDR3 contains 16 residues. Germline lookup yields CDR1 MNHEY and CDR2 SMNVEV (reference sequence). Trimming shortened V by 7 bases and J by 0 bases, and 16 bases separated the two germline ends. The CDR3 coding sequence is TGTGCCAGCAACCCAGGGATCGGGTATAGCAATCAGCCCCAGCATTTT. Amino acids: CASNPGIGYSNQPQHF.

CDR3 coding DNA: TGTGCCAGCAGTTTAGCGGCGACCGAACGGTACTTC. Its protein product is CASSLAATERYF. The chain is built from TRBV12-3 or TRBV12-4 and TRBJ2-7; D not certain. Trimming shortened V by 0 bases and J by 12 bases, and 12 bases separated the two germline ends. This CDR3 region has 12 residues.

This clone came up once. Compared with germline, one end of the junction differs, possibly owing to a read error. The chain employs TRBV29-1 and TRBJ2-7, with D perhaps being TRBD1 or TRBD2 (5 bases each). Germline V CDR1 and CDR2: SQVTM, ANQGSEA. CDR3 length: 13 amino acids. The DNA for the CDR3 is TGCAGCGTCGAAGGGACGGATGGCTACGAGCAGTACTTC. Translated, it gives CSVEGTDGYEQYF.

This clone was found once. CDR3 loop: CASSQGLAGGPLTDTQYF. In DNA, the CDR3 is TGTGCCAGCAGCCAGGGACTAGCGGGAGGGCCCCTCACAGATACGCAGTATTTT. J is TRBJ2-3 and V is TRBV5-4, with 16 bases fitting TRBD2. Germline assignment: CDR1 SGHNT and CDR2 YYREEE (reference sequence). V shed 4 bases, J shed 2 bases, and the junction held 7 bases outside the gene matches. The CDR3 has 18 residues.

The chain is built from TRBV7-2 and TRBJ1-2; D gene ambiguous. The V end lost 5 bases, the J end lost 4 bases, and 11 bases lay between the germline ends. The CDR3 is made up of 13 amino acids. Germline CDR1 reads SGHTA; CDR2 reads FQGNSA. CDR3 DNA sequence: TGTGCCAGCAGCCACGACGGCTCCTATGGCTACACCTTC. Protein: CASSHDGSYGYTF.

The V gene is TRBV5-1, the J gene TRBJ2-3; D possibly corresponds to TRBD2 (5 bases). V was trimmed by 4 bases and J by 5 bases, leaving 17 bases between them. The germline V gene encodes CDR1 SGHRS and CDR2 YFSETQ. The CDR3 is made up of 15 amino acids. CDR3 loop: CASSRTVAEGDTQYF. The CDR3 coding sequence is TGCGCCAGCAGCCGTACGGTAGCTGAGGGAGATACGCAGTATTTT.

To note about this clone: Additional DNA sequences in this sample encode the identical CDR3. The V call is TRBV5-1, the J call TRBJ1-1, with TRBD1 matching 8 bases. Trimming removed 4 bases from V and 3 bases from J; junction bases left unmatched: 2. Germline V gene data show CDR1 as SGHRS and CDR2 as YFSETQ. There are 13 residues in the CDR3. The chain's CDR3 is CASSLQGDTEAFF. CDR3 DNA: TGCGCCAGCAGCCTACAGGGGGACACTGAAGCTTTCTTT.

The J gene is TRBJ2-1, the V gene TRBV24-1, with 14 bases aligning to TRBD2. Per germline, CDR1 KGHDR and CDR2 SFDVKD. CDR3 size: 16 residues. J gave up 8 bases and V 4 bases, and 6 bases lay outside the gene matches. DNA of the CDR3: TGTGCCACCAGTGACCCGGGACTAGCGGGAGTCGATGAGCAGTTCTTC. Its protein product is CATSDPGLAGVDEQFF.

This clone has only one observation. Written as DNA, the CDR3 is TGTGCCAGCAGCGCCGGCGGGACCAACTCTGGAAACACCATATATTTT. This translates into CASSAGGTNSGNTIYF. The V gene is TRBV9, the J gene TRBJ1-3; a possible D gene is TRBD1 (5 bases). V dropped 3 bases and J dropped 0 bases, with 13 bases sitting between them. The CDR3 is made up of 16 amino acids. Germline V gives CDR1 SGDLS, CDR2 YYNGEE.

CDR3 DNA: TGTGCCAGCTCACGTTTCGAAAACACCGGGGAGCTGTTTTTT. It codes for CASSRFENTGELFF. This sequence joins TRBV18 and TRBJ2-2, with D unclear. The CDR3 is made up of 14 amino acids. With 4 bases removed from V and 2 bases from J, the gap between germline ends came to 8 bases. The germline V gene encodes CDR1 KGHSH and CDR2 LQKENI. The full variable domain, with the rest looked up from reference TRBV18 and TRBJ2-2, is NAGVMQNPRHLVRRRGQEARLRCSPMKGHSHVYWYRQLPEEGLKFMVYLQKENIIDESGMPKERFSAEFPKEGPSILRIQQVVRGDSAAYFCASSRFENTGELFFGEGSRLTVL.

The rearrangement joins TRBV30 to TRBJ1-2, with no clear D. CDR1 and CDR2 from the germline V gene are GTSNPN and SVGIG (reference sequence). Deletions cut 4 bases from V and 7 bases from J, with 7 bases between. There are 10 residues in the CDR3. CDR3 DNA: TGTGCCTGGACCCGGGGTGGCTACACCTTC. The encoded protein is CAWTRGGYTF.

The rearrangement uses TRBV24-1 and TRBJ2-1; D is undetermined. Germline V gives CDR1 KGHDR, CDR2 SFDVKD. This CDR3 has 11 residues. V was clipped by 3 bases and J by 8 bases, with 4 bases between them. The CDR3 coding sequence is TGTGCCACCAGTGATCTCCATGAGCAGTTCTTC. Its translation is CATSDLHEQFF.

The chain joins TRBV28 to TRBJ2-2; D perhaps matches TRBD2 (5 bases). With 5 bases removed from V and 5 bases from J, the gap between germline ends came to 12 bases. Germline V gene lookup returns CDR1 MDHEN and CDR2 SYDVKM. The CDR3 loop spans 14 amino acids. CDR3 nucleotides: TGTGCCAGCAGTATTGTGGGCGGGACCGGGGAGCTGTTTTTT. This gives the protein CASSIVGGTGELFF.

The rearrangement joins TRBV27 to TRBJ2-1; D call uncertain. V gave up 6 bases and J gave up 3 bases, with 9 bases separating them. Per the germline V gene, CDR1 is MNHEY and CDR2 is SMNVEV (reference sequence). The CDR3 length is 13 residues. CDR3 loop: CASRLLGYNEQFF. The CDR3 coding sequence is TGTGCCAGCAGACTACTCGGCTACAATGAGCAGTTCTTC.

This clone was seen just once. The CDR3 sequence: CASTLSLAGTYNEQFF. The CDR3 DNA follows: TGTGCCAGCACCCTATCCCTAGCGGGGACCTACAATGAGCAGTTCTTC. The J gene is TRBJ2-1, the V gene TRBV7-9, with 9 bases lining up with TRBD2. V gave up 7 bases and J gave up 2 bases; unmatched junction bases: 9. Per germline, CDR1 SEHNR and CDR2 FQNEAQ (reference sequence). The CDR3 has 16 amino acids.

Comment on this clone: The same CDR3 also results from other DNA sequences found in this sample. V and J are TRBV18 and TRBJ2-1; D gene uncertain. Deletions cut 2 bases from V and 7 bases from J, with 3 bases between. Looked up from germline, CDR1 is KGHSH and CDR2 is LQKENI. The CDR3 contains 11 residues. The CDR3 DNA is TGTGCCAGCTCACCAGATAATGAGCAGTTCTTC. Its translation: CASSPDNEQFF.

The chain is built from TRBV5-1 and TRBJ2-1, with 12 nucleotides matching TRBD2. V was pared by 0 bases and J by 2 bases, with 9 bases of the junction left unmatched. The CDR3 runs 19 residues. Germline CDR1 is SGHRS and CDR2 is YFSETQ. The CDR3 nucleotides read TGCGCCAGCAGCTTGGTTGGGAGGGGGACTAGCGGGCCCTACAATGAGCAGTTCTTC. Its protein is CASSLVGRGTSGPYNEQFF.

The gene calls are TRBV30 and TRBJ2-7; D uncertain. Trimming removed 0 bases at V and 0 bases at J, with 3 bases between. Per the germline V gene, CDR1 is GTSNPN and CDR2 is SVGIG (reference sequence). The CDR3 consists of 12 residues. CDR3 in amino acids: CAWSVGSYEQYF. In DNA form, the CDR3 reads TGTGCCTGGAGTGTAGGCTCCTACGAGCAGTACTTC.

J is TRBJ2-6 and V is TRBV3-1 (or the pseudogene TRBV3-2); D uncertain. V dropped 5 bases and J dropped 14 bases, with 16 bases sitting between them. Germline-derived CDR1 and CDR2 are LGHDT and YNNKEL (reference sequence). The CDR3 contains 13 residues. The CDR3 region has the DNA TGTGCCAGCAGCTCCAACATGGACCTGCTCCTGACTTTC. It encodes CASSSNMDLLLTF.

The chain couples TRBV24-1 to TRBJ2-7; D remains ambiguous. Germline values: CDR1 KGHDR, CDR2 SFDVKD. The CDR3 contains 17 residues. Trimming stripped 4 bases from V and 1 base from J, with 19 bases between. CDR3 protein: CATSEWPRELLSYEQYF. DNA for the CDR3: TGTGCCACCAGTGAATGGCCTAGGGAACTCCTTTCCTACGAGCAGTACTTC.

This clone was seen only a few times. This chain connects TRBV6-1 to TRBJ2-1; 9 nucleotides line up with TRBD1. The germline V gene has CDR1 MNHNS and CDR2 SASEGT. CDR3 length: 15 amino acids. V trimming: 3 bases; J trimming: 5 bases; junction bases outside the gene matches: 5. This CDR3 reads CASSEGQGPHNEQFF. CDR3 nucleotide sequence: TGTGCCAGCAGTGAGGGACAGGGTCCACACAATGAGCAGTTCTTC.

This chain connects TRBV20-1 to TRBJ1-6; no definite D call. CDR1 and CDR2 from the germline V gene are DFQATT and SNEGSKA (reference sequence). V shed 6 bases and J shed 10 bases, with 10 bases lying between them. The CDR3 consists of 11 residues. The DNA for the CDR3 is TGCAGTGCCTGGCTCTTCTCACCCCTCCACTTT. This codes for CSAWLFSPLHF.

V usage is TRBV7-6 and J usage is TRBJ1-6; 8 bases are a match to TRBD1. Germline V lookup: CDR1 SGHVS, CDR2 FNYEAQ. The CDR3 sequence is 16 residues long. Trimming cost V 1 base and J 9 bases; bases outside gene matches: 8. The CDR3 sequence: CASSLVGGQGSSPLHF. The CDR3 nucleotides read TGTGCCAGCAGCTTAGTTGGTGGACAGGGTTCTTCACCCCTCCACTTT.

This chain links TRBV12-3 or TRBV12-4 with TRBJ2-2; unclear D gene. CDR3 length: 12 amino acids. V was cut by 7 bases and J by 4 bases, with 7 bases left in between. The CDR3, as DNA: TGTGCCAGCAACTTCCCCACCGGGGAGCTGTTTTTT. Protein: CASNFPTGELFF.